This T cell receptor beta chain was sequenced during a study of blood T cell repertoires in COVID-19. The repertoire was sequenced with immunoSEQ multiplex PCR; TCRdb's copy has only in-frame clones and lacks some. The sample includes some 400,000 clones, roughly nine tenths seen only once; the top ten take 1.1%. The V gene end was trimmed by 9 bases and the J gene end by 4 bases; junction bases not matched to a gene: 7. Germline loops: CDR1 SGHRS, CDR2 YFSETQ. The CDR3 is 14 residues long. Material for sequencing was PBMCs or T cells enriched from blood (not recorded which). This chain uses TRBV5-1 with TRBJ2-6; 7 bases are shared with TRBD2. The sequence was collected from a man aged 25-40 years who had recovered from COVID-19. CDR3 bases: TGCGCCACCCGAGCGGGGTCCGGGGCCAACGTCCTGACTTTC. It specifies CATRAGSGANVLTF.